This TCR beta chain was retrieved from a study of blood T cell repertoires in COVID-19. Study-level information: Collection of acute and convalescent COVID-19 samples took place in the United States, Italy and Spain. From T cells, B-cell-depleted T cells, or PBMCs came the material, which was cDNA or gDNA.

Looked up from germline, CDR1 is SGHAT and CDR2 is FQNNGV. CDR3 length: 13 amino acids. V was clipped by 5 bases and J by 1 base, with 7 bases between them. In the original workflow: Quantification of nucleated cells was approximated via reference gene primer amplification. The repertoire was sequenced with immunoSEQ multiplex PCR; TCRdb's copy has only in-frame clones and lacks some. V and J calls and clone size are those listed in that table; D and trimming were worked out from the DNA. The sample contains around 180,000 clones, 80% to 90% of which appear only once. The source of this sequence is a human donor with active or convalescent COVID-19. The donor label of this sample is uncertain. V is TRBV11-2 and J is TRBJ2-3, with D perhaps TRBD1 (6 bases). The sample was peripheral blood. The CDR3: CASSRTGTDTQYF. CDR3 sequence (DNA): TGTGCCAGCAGCCGGACAGGCACAGATACGCAGTATTTT.